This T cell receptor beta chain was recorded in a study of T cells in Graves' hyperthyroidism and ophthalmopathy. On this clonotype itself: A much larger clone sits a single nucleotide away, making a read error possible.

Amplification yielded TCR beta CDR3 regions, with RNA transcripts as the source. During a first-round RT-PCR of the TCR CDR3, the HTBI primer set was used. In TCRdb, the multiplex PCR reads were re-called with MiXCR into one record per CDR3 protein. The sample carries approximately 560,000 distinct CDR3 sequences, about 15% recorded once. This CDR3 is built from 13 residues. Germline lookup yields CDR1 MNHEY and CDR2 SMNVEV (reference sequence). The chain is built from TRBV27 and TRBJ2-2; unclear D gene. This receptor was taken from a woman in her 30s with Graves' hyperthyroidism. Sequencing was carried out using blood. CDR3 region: CPSTGTNTGELFF. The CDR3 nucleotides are TGTCCCAGCACCGGCACGAACACCGGGGAGCTGTTTTTT.